This TCR beta chain was captured by sequencing in a study of blood T cell repertoires in COVID-19. Which cohort a participant joined came from the clinical history participants gave. Each recovered donor of Cohort 3 presented with two negative PCRs, clearance, or symptom resolution. Method: immunoSEQ multiplex PCR; TCRdb's copy keeps in-frame clones and lacks some. The sample yields some 380,000 clones, about 89% seen once. The CDR3 is made up of 15 amino acids. Germline CDR1 LGHDT, CDR2 YNNKEL (reference sequence). V dropped 1 base and J dropped 2 bases, with 9 bases sitting between them. The receptor was isolated from a man aged 30 to 45 who had recovered from COVID-19. The chain employs TRBV3-1 (or the pseudogene TRBV3-2) and TRBJ1-5; D remains unclear. Input material: PBMCs or T cells enriched from blood (not recorded which). The CDR3 DNA follows: TGTGCCAGCAGCCAAGCTAGCGCGGGCAATCAGCCCCAGCATTTT. Amino acids: CASSQASAGNQPQHF.